This T cell receptor (beta chain) comes out of a study of cytomegalovirus exposure and HLA in healthy donors. With respect to this clone: Its antigen is not identified.

The study, taken as a whole, reports: Later analysis demonstrated an association between a missense DCLRE1C variant and TCR beta V- and J-gene trimming. It was reported that TCR beta sequences correctly inferred the HLA-A and HLA-B alleles for most subjects.

Germline values: CDR1 PRHDT, CDR2 FYEKMQ (reference sequence). The V end was cut by 5 bases, the J end by 0 bases, with 14 bases between. The CDR3 spans 16 residues. PCR was performed using 60 Vbeta and 13 Jbeta primers. Measured with immunoSEQ multiplex PCR; TCRdb has only the in-frame clones, and not every one. The sample has 150,000 to 200,000 clones, around 84% seen once. This sequence originates from a middle-aged man in good health and CMV-seropositive. This chain joins TRBV13 and TRBJ1-3; a weak D match, TRBD1 (5 bases). The sequenced sample consisted of PBMCs. The CDR3 protein is CASSLLREPSGNTIYF. Written as DNA, the CDR3 is TGTGCCAGCAGCCTTCTCAGGGAACCCTCTGGAAACACCATATATTTT.